A selection of T cell receptor beta chains follows, all from one sample in a study of T-cell reconstitution after alpha-beta-depleted transplantation in children. Each CDR3 protein is one row after TCRdb ran MiXCR on the PCR reads. This sample carries about 440,000 distinct CDR3 sequences, roughly 44% of them seen once, and the ten largest clones take roughly a quarter. Sample: PBMCs, taken before TCRalphabeta/CD19-depleted stem cell transplant. The receptors derive from a girl aged 2 to 9 with aplastic anemia, due to receive a stem cell transplant. Both conserved end residues are part of each CDR3. D genes are given only for firm matches. The size field is filled for only some rows; it gives once, few, many or a size class.

d_call j_call clone_size v_call cdr3_aa cdr3_nt
TRBD2 TRBJ2-5 NA TRBV6-1 CASSGTSTRQETQYF TGTGCCAGCAGCGGGACTAGCACCCGGCAAGAGACCCAGTACTTC
TRBD1 TRBJ2-1 NA TRBV29-1 CSVLGQHNEQFF TGCAGCGTTCTGGGACAGCACAATGAGCAGTTCTTC
NA TRBJ1-6 NA TRBV19 CASSLQGDSPLHF TGTGCCAGTAGTTTGCAGGGAGATTCACCCCTCCACTTT
TRBD2 TRBJ2-1 few TRBV19 CASSLAGLDEQFF TGTGCCAGTAGTCTAGCGGGACTCGATGAGCAGTTCTTC
NA TRBJ1-1 NA TRBV29-1 CSVDIYLEAFF TGCAGCGTGGACATATACCTTGAAGCTTTCTTT
TRBD2 TRBJ2-3 NA TRBV20-1 CSARDLLGSGGVTDTQYF TGCAGTGCTAGAGATCTCTTGGGTAGCGGGGGAGTCACAGATACGCAGTATTTT
TRBD2 TRBJ2-7 NA TRBV20-1 CSARGLAETYEQYF TGCAGTGCTAGAGGGCTAGCGGAGACCTACGAGCAGTACTTC
TRBD2 TRBJ2-1 NA TRBV4-2 CASSQVGRGGTYNEQFF TGTGCCAGCAGCCAAGTCGGCCGCGGGGGGACTTACAATGAGCAGTTCTTC
NA TRBJ1-5 once TRBV20-1 CSASSDGGNQPQHF TGCAGTGCTTCGAGCGACGGTGGCAATCAGCCCCAGCATTTT
NA TRBJ1-2 NA TRBV20-1 CSASLSTDYGYTF TGCAGTGCTAGTCTAAGTACAGACTATGGCTACACCTTC
NA TRBJ2-5 NA TRBV20-1 CSAREGGQETQYF TGCAGTGCACGCGAGGGGGGCCAAGAGACCCAGTACTTC
TRBD2 TRBJ2-3 NA TRBV15 CATSRELADTQYF TGTGCCACCAGCAGAGAACTAGCGGATACGCAGTATTTT
TRBD1 TRBJ1-5 many TRBV28 CASSSSGTGYQPQHF TGTGCCAGCAGTTCCTCAGGGACAGGGTATCAGCCCCAGCATTTT
TRBD2 TRBJ2-3 few TRBV3-1 CASSRGTSGFTTDTQYF TGTGCCAGCAGCCGGGGGACTAGCGGGTTTACCACAGATACGCAGTATTTT
TRBD2 TRBJ2-3 NA TRBV20-1 CSAPTSGRDTQYF TGCAGTGCTCCGACTAGCGGGCGCGATACGCAGTATTTT
TRBD1 TRBJ1-1 NA TRBV5-1 CASSLSGTGGRHTEAFF TGCGCCAGCAGCTTATCCGGGACAGGGGGCCGACATACTGAAGCTTTCTTT
NA TRBJ1-1 NA TRBV5-1 CASSSRGGRALNTEAFF TGCGCCAGCAGCTCCCGGGGGGGCAGGGCACTGAACACTGAAGCTTTCTTT
NA TRBJ1-3 many TRBV12-3/TRBV12-4 CASNPPGGNTIYF TGTGCCAGCAACCCCCCCGGGGGAAACACCATATATTTT
TRBD1 TRBJ2-7 NA TRBV29-1 CSASDRNEQYF TGCAGCGCCTCGGACAGGAACGAGCAGTACTTC
TRBD1 TRBJ1-2 NA TRBV6-1 CASSPRTGLIYGYTF TGTGCCAGCAGTCCGCGGACAGGGTTGATCTATGGCTACACCTTC
NA TRBJ2-7 NA TRBV28 CASSRDGASYEQYF TGTGCCAGCAGTCGGGACGGAGCTTCCTACGAGCAGTACTTC
TRBD1 TRBJ2-5 NA TRBV7-2 CASSSWTGVQTQYF TGTGCCAGCAGCTCCTGGACAGGGGTACAGACCCAGTACTTC
TRBD1 TRBJ1-6 many TRBV7-3 CASSPTGNNSPLHF TGTGCCAGCAGCCCGACAGGGAATAATTCACCCCTCCACTTT
NA TRBJ2-3 NA TRBV12-3/TRBV12-4 CASLHAGFADTQYF TGTGCCAGCCTCCACGCGGGGTTCGCAGATACGCAGTATTTT
TRBD1 TRBJ2-7 few TRBV6-2/TRBV6-3 CASRVPGQGSSYEQYF TGTGCCAGCAGGGTCCCGGGACAGGGAAGCTCCTACGAGCAGTACTTC
NA TRBJ2-3 few TRBV6-5 CASSYSTRQRQYF TGTGCCAGCAGTTACTCGACGAGACAGAGGCAGTATTTT
TRBD2 TRBJ2-2 many TRBV20-1 CSARSREGGELFF TGCAGTGCTAGATCTAGGGAGGGCGGGGAGCTGTTTTTT
NA TRBJ2-5 NA TRBV18 CASSPQPQETQYF TGTGCCAGCTCACCACAGCCTCAAGAGACCCAGTACTTC
NA TRBJ1-1 few TRBV27 CASSDTGRPTEAFF TGTGCCAGCAGTGATACAGGGCGGCCCACTGAAGCTTTCTTT
TRBD2 TRBJ2-1 NA TRBV20-1 CSASSGLAAYNEQFF TGCAGTGCTAGTTCCGGACTAGCTGCCTACAATGAGCAGTTCTTT
NA TRBJ2-6 NA TRBV11-2 CASSLQGTGNSGANVLTF TGTGCCAGCAGCTTACAGGGCACCGGGAACTCTGGGGCCAACGTCCTGACTTTC
NA TRBJ2-3 NA TRBV10-3 CAISERVGPDTQYF TGTGCCATCAGTGAGAGGGTAGGTCCGGATACGCAGTATTTT
TRBD2 TRBJ2-7 NA TRBV29-1 CSVEDPGVSGRRWVEQYF TGCAGCGTTGAAGATCCAGGCGTTAGCGGGAGAAGATGGGTCGAGCAGTACTTC
TRBD2 TRBJ2-1 once TRBV12-3/TRBV12-4 CASKQLAGNEQFF TGTGCCAGCAAGCAACTAGCGGGAAATGAGCAGTTCTTC
NA TRBJ2-5 NA TRBV4-1 CASSQDFRARGETQYF TGCGCCAGCAGCCAAGATTTCAGGGCTAGAGGGGAGACCCAGTACTTC
TRBD1 TRBJ1-5 few TRBV29-1 CSVWTGPSNQPQHF TGCAGCGTCTGGACAGGTCCTAGCAATCAGCCCCAGCATTTT
NA TRBJ2-1 many TRBV12-3/TRBV12-4 CASSLGWRALDEQFF TGTGCCAGCAGTTTAGGGTGGCGGGCGTTAGATGAGCAGTTCTTC
NA TRBJ1-1 many TRBV2 CAGSRMNTEAFF TGTGCCGGTTCAAGGATGAACACTGAAGCTTTCTTT
NA TRBJ2-1 NA TRBV4-1 CASSQGSGEQFF TGCGCCAGCAGCCAAGGGAGCGGTGAGCAGTTCTTC
TRBD1 TRBJ2-5 NA TRBV5-1 CASSTLGQPQETQYF TGCGCCAGCAGCACCCTGGGACAGCCCCAAGAGACCCAGTACTTC
NA TRBJ2-1 NA TRBV27 CASSFRLSERWSRAGLGIFEQFF TGTGCCAGCAGTTTTCGGCTGAGTGAGAGATGGTCCAGGGCAGGATTAGGTATCTTTGAGCAGTTCTTC
NA TRBJ1-2 NA TRBV20-1 CSASRGLNGYTF TGCAGTGCTAGCAGAGGGTTGAATGGCTACACCTTC
NA TRBJ2-4 NA TRBV15 CATSREGLAKNIQYF TGTGCCACCAGCCGTGAAGGGCTAGCCAAAAACATTCAGTACTTC
NA TRBJ2-1 NA TRBV27 CASSLSTGRSYNEQFF TGTGCCAGCAGTTTGTCGACGGGGCGCTCCTACAATGAGCAGTTCTTC
TRBD1 TRBJ2-3 NA TRBV20-1 CSASLTPGQGSTDTQYF TGCAGTGCTAGTTTAACTCCGGGACAGGGAAGCACAGATACGCAGTATTTT
TRBD2 TRBJ2-1 NA TRBV9 CASSVAEGLEYEQFF TGTGCCAGCAGCGTAGCAGAGGGACTAGAGTATGAGCAGTTCTTC
NA TRBJ2-5 NA TRBV12-3/TRBV12-4 CASSFSGETQYF TGTGCCAGCAGTTTTTCTGGAGAGACCCAGTACTTC
NA TRBJ2-1 NA TRBV5-1 CASSLRGLLDEQFF TGCGCCAGCAGCTTAAGAGGTCTATTGGATGAGCAGTTCTTC
TRBD2 TRBJ2-7 few TRBV30 CACSLAGAYEQYF TGTGCCTGCTCACTAGCGGGAGCCTACGAGCAGTACTTC
NA TRBJ2-1 many TRBV5-6 CASSQRGIEQFF TGTGCCAGCAGCCAACGAGGTATTGAGCAGTTCTTC
NA TRBJ1-1 many TRBV12-3/TRBV12-4 CASSLAVAPEAFF TGTGCCAGCAGTTTAGCTGTGGCTCCTGAAGCTTTCTTT